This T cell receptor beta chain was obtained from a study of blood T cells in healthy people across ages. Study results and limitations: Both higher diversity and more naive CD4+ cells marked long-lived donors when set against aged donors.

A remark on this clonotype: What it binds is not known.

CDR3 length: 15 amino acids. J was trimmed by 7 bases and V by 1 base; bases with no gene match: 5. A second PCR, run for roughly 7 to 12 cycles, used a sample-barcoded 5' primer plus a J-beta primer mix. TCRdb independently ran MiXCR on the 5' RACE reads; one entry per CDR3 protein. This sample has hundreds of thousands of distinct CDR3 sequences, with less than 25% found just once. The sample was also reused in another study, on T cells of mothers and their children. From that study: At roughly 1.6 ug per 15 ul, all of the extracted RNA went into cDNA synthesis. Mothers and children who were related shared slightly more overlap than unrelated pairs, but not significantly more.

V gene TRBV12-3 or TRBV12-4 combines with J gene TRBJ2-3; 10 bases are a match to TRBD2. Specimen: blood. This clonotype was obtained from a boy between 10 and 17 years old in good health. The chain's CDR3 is CASSLVVSGGNTQYF. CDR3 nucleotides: TGTGCCAGCAGTTTAGTTGTTAGCGGGGGGAATACGCAGTATTTT.